The rows below give T cell receptor beta chains drawn from one sample of a study of shared clonotypes between healthy human individuals. Data came from immunoSEQ multiplex PCR; TCRdb stores just in-frame clones and leaves some out. The sample contains more than 500,000 clones, approximately 95% of which appear only once. Input material: naive CD8+ T cells sorted from blood. These receptors all come from a woman in her 30s in good health. The CDR3 runs from the conserved cysteine through the conserved F or W. Fields, in order: CDR3 length, clone size, J gene, D gene, V gene, CDR3 DNA, CDR3 protein. The D gene is left open where the match is weak. Clone size is not always given. Where it is, it says once, few, many or a class for expanded clones.

CDR3 length: 16; clone size: -; J gene: TRBJ2-7; D gene: -; V gene: TRBV7-9; CDR3 DNA: TGTGCCAGCAGCCCCCCCGAGGTAAAAACGCCCTACGAGCAGTACTTC; CDR3 protein: CASSPPEVKTPYEQYF
CDR3 length: 15; clone size: -; J gene: TRBJ2-5; D gene: TRBD2; V gene: TRBV7-2; CDR3 DNA: TGTGCCAGCAGCTTACTGAGCGGGAGTTATGAGACCCAGTACTTC; CDR3 protein: CASSLLSGSYETQYF
CDR3 length: 13; clone size: -; J gene: TRBJ2-1; D gene: -; V gene: TRBV7-6; CDR3 DNA: TGTGCCAGCAGCTTAGCGAGGCTAGCAAGTCAGTTCTTC; CDR3 protein: CASSLARLASQFF
CDR3 length: 12; clone size: -; J gene: TRBJ1-2; D gene: -; V gene: TRBV28; CDR3 DNA: TGTGCCAGCAGTTTCCGGAACTATGGCTACACCTTC; CDR3 protein: CASSFRNYGYTF
CDR3 length: 15; clone size: -; J gene: TRBJ1-5; D gene: -; V gene: TRBV11-3; CDR3 DNA: TGTGCCAGCAGTCCGGGCCTTCGTAGCAATCAGCCCCAGCATTTT; CDR3 protein: CASSPGLRSNQPQHF
CDR3 length: 17; clone size: -; J gene: TRBJ2-7; D gene: TRBD2; V gene: TRBV27; CDR3 DNA: TGTGCCAGCAGTTTGGGCCCGGGGGCGGGAGGGTTCTACGAGCAGTACTTC; CDR3 protein: CASSLGPGAGGFYEQYF
CDR3 length: 14; clone size: -; J gene: TRBJ2-3; D gene: -; V gene: TRBV5-4; CDR3 DNA: TGTGCCAGCAGGGGTCGAGATCAGGAAGGAGCGCAGTATTTT; CDR3 protein: CASRGRDQEGAQYF
CDR3 length: 16; clone size: -; J gene: TRBJ2-1; D gene: -; V gene: TRBV27; CDR3 DNA: TGTGCCAGCAGTCATTCCTCGGGGAGCTCCTACAATGAGCAGTTCTTC; CDR3 protein: CASSHSSGSSYNEQFF
CDR3 length: 12; clone size: -; J gene: TRBJ2-5; D gene: -; V gene: TRBV7-8; CDR3 DNA: TGTGCCAGCAGCTTAGTTAAAGAGACCCAGTACTTC; CDR3 protein: CASSLVKETQYF
CDR3 length: 14; clone size: -; J gene: TRBJ2-7; D gene: TRBD2; V gene: TRBV9; CDR3 DNA: TGTGCCAGCAGTCTAACTAGCGCCGTCTACGAGCAGTACTTC; CDR3 protein: CASSLTSAVYEQYF
CDR3 length: 14; clone size: -; J gene: TRBJ2-7; D gene: -; V gene: TRBV4-3; CDR3 DNA: TGCGCCAGCAGCCAAGATGGGACCACCTACGAGCAGTACTTC; CDR3 protein: CASSQDGTTYEQYF
CDR3 length: 17; clone size: once; J gene: TRBJ2-2; D gene: -; V gene: TRBV27; CDR3 DNA: TGTGCCAGCAGTTTATCACGGCTAGCAGTGAACACCGGGGAGCTGTTTTTT; CDR3 protein: CASSLSRLAVNTGELFF
CDR3 length: 15; clone size: -; J gene: TRBJ2-7; D gene: -; V gene: TRBV4-2; CDR3 DNA: TGTGCCAGCAGCCAAGGGTACGGGAGCTCCTACGAGCAGTACTTC; CDR3 protein: CASSQGYGSSYEQYF
CDR3 length: 14; clone size: -; J gene: TRBJ1-1; D gene: -; V gene: TRBV27; CDR3 DNA: TGTGCCAGCAACGCCCAGTCGGGGCTCACTGAAGCTTTCTTT; CDR3 protein: CASNAQSGLTEAFF
CDR3 length: 15; clone size: -; J gene: TRBJ2-4; D gene: TRBD2; V gene: TRBV5-6; CDR3 DNA: TGTGCCAGCAGCGTAACGGGACTAGCGGAAAACATTCAGTACTTC; CDR3 protein: CASSVTGLAENIQYF
CDR3 length: 14; clone size: -; J gene: TRBJ2-7; D gene: TRBD1; V gene: TRBV5-1; CDR3 DNA: TGCGCCAGCAGCTTCGACAGGGGGGCCGACGAGCAGTACTTC; CDR3 protein: CASSFDRGADEQYF
CDR3 length: 15; clone size: -; J gene: TRBJ2-7; D gene: TRBD2; V gene: TRBV29-1; CDR3 DNA: TGCAGCGTTGAAGATGGGACTAGCGGCACCTACGAGCAGTACTTC; CDR3 protein: CSVEDGTSGTYEQYF
CDR3 length: 12; clone size: -; J gene: TRBJ1-2; D gene: -; V gene: TRBV27; CDR3 DNA: TGTGCCAGCAGTCCAGGACAGTATGGCTACACCTTC; CDR3 protein: CASSPGQYGYTF
CDR3 length: 15; clone size: -; J gene: TRBJ1-1; D gene: -; V gene: TRBV4-1; CDR3 DNA: TGCGCCAGCAGCCAAGATCCGCGGATGAACACTGAAGCTTTCTTT; CDR3 protein: CASSQDPRMNTEAFF
CDR3 length: 14; clone size: -; J gene: TRBJ1-5; D gene: -; V gene: TRBV19; CDR3 DNA: TGTGCCAGTACGACAGATTATAGCAATCAGCCCCAGCATTTT; CDR3 protein: CASTTDYSNQPQHF
CDR3 length: 15; clone size: -; J gene: TRBJ1-4; D gene: -; V gene: TRBV6-6; CDR3 DNA: TGTGCCAGCAGTTACTGGGACCGGTCTAGTGAAAAACTGTTTTTT; CDR3 protein: CASSYWDRSSEKLFF
CDR3 length: 12; clone size: -; J gene: TRBJ2-7; D gene: -; V gene: TRBV7-2; CDR3 DNA: TGTGCCAGCAGCTACGGATCCTACGAGCAGTACTTC; CDR3 protein: CASSYGSYEQYF
CDR3 length: 11; clone size: -; J gene: TRBJ1-3; D gene: -; V gene: TRBV4-1; CDR3 DNA: TGCGCCAGCGTACCAGGAAACACCATATATTTT; CDR3 protein: CASVPGNTIYF
CDR3 length: 14; clone size: -; J gene: TRBJ2-1; D gene: -; V gene: TRBV27; CDR3 DNA: TGTGCCAGTCTGGGTGGGGCAGATTACAATGAGCAGTTCTTC; CDR3 protein: CASLGGADYNEQFF
CDR3 length: 15; clone size: -; J gene: TRBJ2-1; D gene: TRBD2; V gene: TRBV4-1; CDR3 DNA: TGCGCCAGCAGCGAAACTAGCGGGAGACACAATGAGCAGTTCTTC; CDR3 protein: CASSETSGRHNEQFF
CDR3 length: 11; clone size: -; J gene: TRBJ2-7; D gene: -; V gene: TRBV27; CDR3 DNA: TGTGCCAGCAGTAGGGGGGGGGAGCAGTACTTC; CDR3 protein: CASSRGGEQYF
CDR3 length: 17; clone size: -; J gene: TRBJ2-2; D gene: -; V gene: TRBV14; CDR3 DNA: TGTGCCAGCAGCCAGACCCGATCGGGGATGTACACCGGGGAGCTGTTTTTT; CDR3 protein: CASSQTRSGMYTGELFF
CDR3 length: 10; clone size: -; J gene: TRBJ2-7; D gene: -; V gene: TRBV20-1; CDR3 DNA: TGCAGTGCACACGACAACGAGCAGTACTTC; CDR3 protein: CSAHDNEQYF
CDR3 length: 13; clone size: -; J gene: TRBJ1-1; D gene: -; V gene: TRBV27; CDR3 DNA: TGTGCCAGCAGTTCTTTTTGGGTCCCTGAAGCTTTCTTT; CDR3 protein: CASSSFWVPEAFF
CDR3 length: 16; clone size: -; J gene: TRBJ2-1; D gene: TRBD2; V gene: TRBV7-9; CDR3 DNA: TGTGCCAGCAGCTTAGCCCGGACTAGCGGGTATGGTGAGCAGTTCTTC; CDR3 protein: CASSLARTSGYGEQFF
CDR3 length: 15; clone size: -; J gene: TRBJ1-1; D gene: -; V gene: TRBV7-9; CDR3 DNA: TGTGCCAGCAGCTTTCTCCCAGGGGAGAACACTGAAGCTTTCTTT; CDR3 protein: CASSFLPGENTEAFF
CDR3 length: 15; clone size: -; J gene: TRBJ1-5; D gene: -; V gene: TRBV15; CDR3 DNA: TGTGCCACCAGCCTGACACGTTATAGCAATCAGCCCCAGCATTTT; CDR3 protein: CATSLTRYSNQPQHF
CDR3 length: 14; clone size: -; J gene: TRBJ1-5; D gene: TRBD1; V gene: TRBV19; CDR3 DNA: TGTGCCAGTACCCCGGGACAGGGTTATCAGCCCCAGCATTTT; CDR3 protein: CASTPGQGYQPQHF
CDR3 length: 14; clone size: -; J gene: TRBJ2-5; D gene: TRBD1; V gene: TRBV11-1; CDR3 DNA: TGTGCCAGCAACCCACAGGGGGCCCAGGAGACCCAGTACTTC; CDR3 protein: CASNPQGAQETQYF
CDR3 length: 15; clone size: -; J gene: TRBJ2-7; D gene: TRBD1; V gene: TRBV19; CDR3 DNA: TGTGCCAGTAGTTCCGGGACAGGGCGATCCTACGAGCAGTACTTC; CDR3 protein: CASSSGTGRSYEQYF
CDR3 length: 15; clone size: -; J gene: TRBJ2-2; D gene: TRBD1; V gene: TRBV5-6; CDR3 DNA: TGTGCCAGCAGCGCCGGGGACAGGGCCCCCGGGGAGCTGTTTTTT; CDR3 protein: CASSAGDRAPGELFF